This T cell receptor (beta chain) was identified during a study of PD-L1 blockade in urothelial cancer. For the study at large: Male patients with bladder-origin urothelial cancer numbered about 90% of the 29.

Study-wide results and caveats: Better progression-free and overall survival followed lower pretreatment blood clonality. Durable-benefit cases showed more tumor-associated blood clone expansion at 3 weeks.

As to this clone: The antigen remains unidentified.

Time point: peripheral blood 6 weeks after treatment start. Spike-ins of synthetic TCR analog templates went into each PCR. Here immunoSEQ multiplex PCR was the method, and the copy in TCRdb shows in-frame clones only, minus some. The sample shows roughly 110,000 clones, approximately 89% of them seen only once. Germline CDR1 is SQVTM and CDR2 is ANQGSEA. The V gene end was trimmed by 3 bases and the J gene end by 0 bases; junction bases not matched to a gene: 4. The CDR3 is 14 residues long. The receptor was isolated from a man aged 55 to 70 with urothelial cancer. The sequencing here drew on PBMCs, taken around atezolizumab (anti-PD-L1) treatment. V usage is TRBV29-1 and J usage is TRBJ1-2; 7 bases map to TRBD1. The CDR3 loop is CSVDPGTANYGYTF. In DNA, the CDR3 is TGCAGCGTTGATCCCGGGACAGCTAACTATGGCTACACCTTC.